This T cell receptor beta chain is drawn from a study of blood T cell repertoires in COVID-19. Study details: Sources were T cells, B-cell-depleted T cells, or PBMCs; the material itself was cDNA or gDNA.

Clones were sequenced by immunoSEQ multiplex PCR, and TCRdb holds only the in-frame ones, with some missing. The sample shows a few hundred thousand clones, over 85% of them seen only once. This CDR3 is built from 13 residues. Germline CDR1 is SGHDT and CDR2 is YYEEEE. The J segment lost 5 bases and the V segment lost 4 bases, leaving 2 bases of the junction unmatched. Recruitment covered some 25 US areas and drew participants whose ages spanned roughly 18 to 100 years. Exposed participants came across a COVID-19 case within 2 weeks before study entry. The chain employs TRBV5-6 and TRBJ2-2; TRBD1 agrees at 7 bases. This TCR was recovered from a woman aged 45 to 65 who had been exposed to COVID-19. Sequenced: PBMCs or T cells enriched from blood (not recorded which). CDR3 nucleotides: TGTGCCAGCAGCCAGACAGGGACCGGGGAGCTGTTTTTT. It codes for CASSQTGTGELFF.